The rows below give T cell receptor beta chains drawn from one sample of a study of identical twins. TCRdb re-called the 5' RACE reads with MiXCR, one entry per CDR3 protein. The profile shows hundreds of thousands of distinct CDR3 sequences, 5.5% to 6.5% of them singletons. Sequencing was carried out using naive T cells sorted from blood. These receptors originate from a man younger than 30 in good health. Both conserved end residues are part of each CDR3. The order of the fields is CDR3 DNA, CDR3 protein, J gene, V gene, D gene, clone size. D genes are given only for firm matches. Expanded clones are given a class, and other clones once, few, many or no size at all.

CDR3 DNA: TGTGCCAGCAGTTACGACGAGAGAAGTTTCCGAGAGACCCAGTACTTC
CDR3 protein: CASSYDERSFRETQYF
J gene: TRBJ2-5
V gene: TRBV6-5
D gene: NA
clone size: many

CDR3 DNA: TGCAGTGCTAGAATGACAGCTACCGGGGAGCTGTTTTTT
CDR3 protein: CSARMTATGELFF
J gene: TRBJ2-2
V gene: TRBV20-1
D gene: NA
clone size: many

CDR3 DNA: TGTGCCTGGAGTGGACTAGCGGACAATGAGCAGTTCTTC
CDR3 protein: CAWSGLADNEQFF
J gene: TRBJ2-1
V gene: TRBV30
D gene: TRBD2
clone size: NA

CDR3 DNA: TGTGCCAGCAGCCCCCCGACAGGGTCGGGGCGGGACACTGAAGCTTTCTTT
CDR3 protein: CASSPPTGSGRDTEAFF
J gene: TRBJ1-1
V gene: TRBV7-9
D gene: TRBD1
clone size: few

CDR3 DNA: TGTGCCAGCGCCCACACCGGGGAGCTGTTTTTT
CDR3 protein: CASAHTGELFF
J gene: TRBJ2-2
V gene: TRBV25-1
D gene: NA
clone size: many

CDR3 DNA: TGCAGTGCTACTGACAGGGGGGACTATGGCTACACCTTC
CDR3 protein: CSATDRGDYGYTF
J gene: TRBJ1-2
V gene: TRBV20-1
D gene: TRBD1
clone size: many

CDR3 DNA: TGCAGTGCTAGTTACCGCCATGAGCAGTTCTTC
CDR3 protein: CSASYRHEQFF
J gene: TRBJ2-1
V gene: TRBV20-1
D gene: NA
clone size: many

CDR3 DNA: TGTGCCAGCAGCTTAGACCGGGACCCCAGGGGGGAGACCCAGTACTTC
CDR3 protein: CASSLDRDPRGETQYF
J gene: TRBJ2-5
V gene: TRBV11-2
D gene: TRBD1
clone size: NA

CDR3 DNA: TGTGCCTGGACAGCGATTATCCTAAATGAGCAGTTCTTC
CDR3 protein: CAWTAIILNEQFF
J gene: TRBJ2-1
V gene: TRBV30
D gene: NA
clone size: NA

CDR3 DNA: TGTGCCAGCAGCTTATCATCTCTCTACGAGCAGTACTTC
CDR3 protein: CASSLSSLYEQYF
J gene: TRBJ2-7
V gene: TRBV11-2
D gene: NA
clone size: NA

CDR3 DNA: TGTGCCAGCAGTGAAGGGACAGCCCATGGCTACACCTTC
CDR3 protein: CASSEGTAHGYTF
J gene: TRBJ1-2
V gene: TRBV25-1
D gene: TRBD1
clone size: many

CDR3 DNA: TGTGCCAGCAGTCAGGGCCGGGAGACCTCCTACAATGAGCAGTTCTTC
CDR3 protein: CASSQGRETSYNEQFF
J gene: TRBJ2-1
V gene: TRBV2
D gene: NA
clone size: NA

CDR3 DNA: TGTGCCAGTAGTATTGGGACAGGGAACTATGGCTACACCTTC
CDR3 protein: CASSIGTGNYGYTF
J gene: TRBJ1-2
V gene: TRBV19
D gene: TRBD1
clone size: few

CDR3 DNA: TGTGCCACCAGTGTAAATGTGTGGGATGAGCAGTTCTTC
CDR3 protein: CATSVNVWDEQFF
J gene: TRBJ2-1
V gene: TRBV24-1
D gene: NA
clone size: many

CDR3 DNA: TGTGCCAGCAGCATCGGACAGGGGCTCAGCACAGATACGCAGTATTTT
CDR3 protein: CASSIGQGLSTDTQYF
J gene: TRBJ2-3
V gene: TRBV6-1
D gene: TRBD1
clone size: many

CDR3 DNA: TGTGCCAGCAGCTCTTTAGTATTCTCGGGACTAGCGGGACCCCTCTACGAGCAGTACTTC
CDR3 protein: CASSSLVFSGLAGPLYEQYF
J gene: TRBJ2-7
V gene: TRBV11-2
D gene: TRBD2
clone size: NA

CDR3 DNA: TGCGCCAGCAGCTTGGGACCTCAGGGCAACACTGAAGCTTTCTTT
CDR3 protein: CASSLGPQGNTEAFF
J gene: TRBJ1-1
V gene: TRBV5-1
D gene: NA
clone size: many

CDR3 DNA: TGTGCCAGCAGTTGGACTAGCGGGAGGTATTTTTACGAGCAGTACTTC
CDR3 protein: CASSWTSGRYFYEQYF
J gene: TRBJ2-7
V gene: TRBV7-9
D gene: TRBD2
clone size: many

CDR3 DNA: TGTGCCACCAGCGTAGCGGGCGGGGCCTACAATGAGCAGTTCTTC
CDR3 protein: CATSVAGGAYNEQFF
J gene: TRBJ2-1
V gene: TRBV24-1
D gene: TRBD2
clone size: many

CDR3 DNA: TGCAGCGTTTCTCCTAGGGGGCCCTCCTACGAGCAGTACTTC
CDR3 protein: CSVSPRGPSYEQYF
J gene: TRBJ2-7
V gene: TRBV29-1
D gene: TRBD1
clone size: many

CDR3 DNA: TGTGCCAGCAGCCCCCGGGACGGGAGCTCCTACGAGCAGTACTTC
CDR3 protein: CASSPRDGSSYEQYF
J gene: TRBJ2-7
V gene: TRBV7-2
D gene: NA
clone size: NA

CDR3 DNA: TGTGCCACCAGCAGAGCAGGGAGGACGCAGTATTTT
CDR3 protein: CATSRAGRTQYF
J gene: TRBJ2-3
V gene: TRBV15
D gene: NA
clone size: NA

CDR3 DNA: TGTGCCACCAGCAGAGGAAGGGACCACAGCAATGAGCAGTTCTTC
CDR3 protein: CATSRGRDHSNEQFF
J gene: TRBJ2-1
V gene: TRBV15
D gene: NA
clone size: few

CDR3 DNA: TGTGCCACCATGGGACTAGCGCCAACAGATACGCAGTATTTT
CDR3 protein: CATMGLAPTDTQYF
J gene: TRBJ2-3
V gene: TRBV10-3
D gene: TRBD2
clone size: many

CDR3 DNA: TGTGCCAGCAACCACAAGAGGACGACCTACAATGAGCAGTTCTTC
CDR3 protein: CASNHKRTTYNEQFF
J gene: TRBJ2-1
V gene: TRBV7-9
D gene: NA
clone size: many

CDR3 DNA: TGTGCCAGCAGCGTTGACTCTGGGGCCAACGTCCTGACTTTC
CDR3 protein: CASSVDSGANVLTF
J gene: TRBJ2-6
V gene: TRBV9
D gene: NA
clone size: many

CDR3 DNA: TGTGCCAGCAGCTTAACATTAGTTCTGGGACTAGCGGACACAGATACGCAGTATTTT
CDR3 protein: CASSLTLVLGLADTDTQYF
J gene: TRBJ2-3
V gene: TRBV7-3
D gene: TRBD2
clone size: few

CDR3 DNA: TGCAGTGCTAGAGAGGCTAGCGGGATAGCAGATACGCAGTATTTT
CDR3 protein: CSAREASGIADTQYF
J gene: TRBJ2-3
V gene: TRBV20-1
D gene: TRBD2
clone size: few

CDR3 DNA: TGCGCCAGCAGCCCCCTAGCGGGAAGGTCCGGGGAGCTGTTTTTT
CDR3 protein: CASSPLAGRSGELFF
J gene: TRBJ2-2
V gene: TRBV5-1
D gene: TRBD2
clone size: many

CDR3 DNA: TGTGCCAGCAGCTCCCGACAGGGGAGGAGGGCTGTAGCTTTCTTT
CDR3 protein: CASSSRQGRRAVAFF
J gene: TRBJ1-1
V gene: TRBV7-2
D gene: TRBD1
clone size: NA

CDR3 DNA: TGTGCCAGCAGTTTAGAAGGGTTCGGGCAGCCCCAGCATTTT
CDR3 protein: CASSLEGFGQPQHF
J gene: TRBJ1-5
V gene: TRBV12-3/TRBV12-4
D gene: NA
clone size: many

CDR3 DNA: TGCAGTGCTAGAAATCGACTAGCGGGAATCTACGAGCAGTACTTC
CDR3 protein: CSARNRLAGIYEQYF
J gene: TRBJ2-7
V gene: TRBV20-1
D gene: TRBD2
clone size: few

CDR3 DNA: TGTGCCATCCACCGGCGGGAGGCCCTCTACAATGAGCAGTTCTTC
CDR3 protein: CAIHRREALYNEQFF
J gene: TRBJ2-1
V gene: TRBV6-2/TRBV6-3
D gene: TRBD2
clone size: many

CDR3 DNA: TGTGCCACCAGTGATCACAGGGGCATGAACACTGAAGCTTTCTTT
CDR3 protein: CATSDHRGMNTEAFF
J gene: TRBJ1-1
V gene: TRBV24-1
D gene: TRBD1
clone size: many

CDR3 DNA: TGTGCCAGTACCGCTAGGCCAAACTCCTACAATGAGCAGTTCTTC
CDR3 protein: CASTARPNSYNEQFF
J gene: TRBJ2-1
V gene: TRBV19
D gene: NA
clone size: NA

CDR3 DNA: TGTGCCAGCAGTTTGGGGGACAGGGCCTACCCGGGCACCGGGGAGCTGTTTTTT
CDR3 protein: CASSLGDRAYPGTGELFF
J gene: TRBJ2-2
V gene: TRBV12-3/TRBV12-4
D gene: TRBD1
clone size: many

CDR3 DNA: TGTGCCAGCAGTTACGCCTCATTAAGTGGGACTGTGCAGTACTTC
CDR3 protein: CASSYASLSGTVQYF
J gene: TRBJ2-7
V gene: TRBV6-5
D gene: NA
clone size: many

CDR3 DNA: TGCAGCGTTGAAGGGGACACCTTAAGCTCCTACAATGAGCAGTTCTTC
CDR3 protein: CSVEGDTLSSYNEQFF
J gene: TRBJ2-1
V gene: TRBV29-1
D gene: NA
clone size: many

CDR3 DNA: TGTGCCAGCAGACTAGCTGGGATCTACGAGCAGTACTTC
CDR3 protein: CASRLAGIYEQYF
J gene: TRBJ2-7
V gene: TRBV6-1
D gene: NA
clone size: many

CDR3 DNA: TGCAGCGTGGCCGTTCGGGGTAACACCGGGGAGCTGTTTTTT
CDR3 protein: CSVAVRGNTGELFF
J gene: TRBJ2-2
V gene: TRBV29-1
D gene: NA
clone size: many

CDR3 DNA: TGTGCCAGCAGTTACTCGCCCTCTAGCGGGAGAGCGGATACGCAGTATTTT
CDR3 protein: CASSYSPSSGRADTQYF
J gene: TRBJ2-3
V gene: TRBV6-2/TRBV6-3
D gene: TRBD2
clone size: NA

CDR3 DNA: TGCAGCGGTAGCGGAGGCACAGATACGCAGTATTTT
CDR3 protein: CSGSGGTDTQYF
J gene: TRBJ2-3
V gene: TRBV29-1
D gene: NA
clone size: few

CDR3 DNA: TGTGCCAGCAGGGTCTGGAGTCCCCTCGGGAATGAGCAGTTCTTC
CDR3 protein: CASRVWSPLGNEQFF
J gene: TRBJ2-1
V gene: TRBV7-2
D gene: NA
clone size: few

CDR3 DNA: TGTGCCAGCAGAACGGGACAGAGCTCCTACAATGAGCAGTTCTTC
CDR3 protein: CASRTGQSSYNEQFF
J gene: TRBJ2-1
V gene: TRBV6-1
D gene: TRBD1
clone size: few

CDR3 DNA: TGTGCCAGCCTACGCGACAGGGATAGATCACCCCTCCACTTT
CDR3 protein: CASLRDRDRSPLHF
J gene: TRBJ1-6
V gene: TRBV2
D gene: TRBD1
clone size: few

CDR3 DNA: TGTGCCAGCAGTACCGAGGACACCTGGGAGCTGTTTTTT
CDR3 protein: CASSTEDTWELFF
J gene: TRBJ2-2
V gene: TRBV13
D gene: NA
clone size: once

CDR3 DNA: TGCGCCAGCAGCCAAGCGACAGCGAAAGAGACCCAGTACTTC
CDR3 protein: CASSQATAKETQYF
J gene: TRBJ2-5
V gene: TRBV4-3
D gene: NA
clone size: few

CDR3 DNA: TGTGCTAGTGGAAGTGGGACCCGGGCTTACAATGAGCAGTTCTTC
CDR3 protein: CASGSGTRAYNEQFF
J gene: TRBJ2-1
V gene: TRBV12-5
D gene: NA
clone size: few

CDR3 DNA: TGCGCCAGCAGCCCCCGGGACAGCTATAATTCACCCCTCCACTTT
CDR3 protein: CASSPRDSYNSPLHF
J gene: TRBJ1-6
V gene: TRBV4-3
D gene: TRBD1
clone size: few

CDR3 DNA: TGTGCCAGCAGGCTAGCTGGGGAGCTGTTTTTT
CDR3 protein: CASRLAGELFF
J gene: TRBJ2-2
V gene: TRBV27
D gene: NA
clone size: many